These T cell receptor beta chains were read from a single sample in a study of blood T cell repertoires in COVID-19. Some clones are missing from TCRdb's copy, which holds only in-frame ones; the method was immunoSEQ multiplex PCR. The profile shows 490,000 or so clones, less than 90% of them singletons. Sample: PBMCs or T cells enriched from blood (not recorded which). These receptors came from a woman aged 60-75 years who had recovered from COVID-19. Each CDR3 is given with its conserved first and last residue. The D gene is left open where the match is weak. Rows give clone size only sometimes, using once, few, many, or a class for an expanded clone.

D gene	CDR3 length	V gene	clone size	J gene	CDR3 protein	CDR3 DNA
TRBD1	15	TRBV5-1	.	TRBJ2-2	CASSFDRGGSGELFF	TGCGCCAGCAGCTTCGACAGGGGAGGATCCGGGGAGCTGTTTTTT
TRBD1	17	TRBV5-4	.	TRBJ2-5	CAISLSPGTVYQETQYF	TGTGCCATCTCACTCTCTCCCGGGACAGTGTACCAAGAGACCCAGTACTTC
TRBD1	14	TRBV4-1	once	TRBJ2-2	CASQGAVGVGELFF	TGCGCCAGCCAGGGGGCGGTGGGGGTCGGGGAGCTGTTTTTT
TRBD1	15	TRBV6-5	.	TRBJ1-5	CASSFSRQGREPQHF	TGTGCCAGCAGTTTTTCGAGACAGGGGCGCGAGCCCCAGCATTTT
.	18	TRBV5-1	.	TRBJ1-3	CASSLGGNTGISGNTIYF	TGCGCCAGCAGCTTGGGAGGAAACACAGGGATCTCTGGAAACACCATATATTTT
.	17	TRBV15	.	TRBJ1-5	CATSSPFSAVPGQPQHF	TGTGCCACCAGCAGCCCATTTTCTGCGGTGCCGGGGCAGCCCCAGCATTTT
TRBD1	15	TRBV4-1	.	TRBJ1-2	CASSQGQGARNGYTF	TGCGCCAGCAGCCAGGGACAGGGGGCGAGAAATGGCTACACCTTC
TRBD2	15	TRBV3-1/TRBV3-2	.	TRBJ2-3	CASSPGLAGTFTQYF	TGTGCCAGCAGCCCGGGACTAGCGGGGACCTTTACGCAGTATTTT
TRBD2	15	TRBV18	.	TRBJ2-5	CASSAGTSGGETQYF	TGTGCCAGCTCAGCGGGGACTAGCGGGGGTGAGACCCAGTACTTC
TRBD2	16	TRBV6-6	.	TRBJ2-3	CASSRTSGGVTDTQYF	TGTGCCAGCAGCCGGACTAGCGGGGGGGTTACAGATACGCAGTATTTT
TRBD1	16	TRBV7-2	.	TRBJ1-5	CASSLGTGGSNQPQHF	TGTGCCAGCAGCTTAGGGACAGGGGGATCAAATCAGCCCCAGCATTTT
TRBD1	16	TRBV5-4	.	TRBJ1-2	CASSLDGTGAFYGYTF	TGTGCCAGCAGCTTGGACGGGACAGGTGCTTTCTATGGCTACACCTTC
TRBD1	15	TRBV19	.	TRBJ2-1	CASKKGQGFYNEQFF	TGTGCCAGTAAAAAGGGACAGGGATTCTACAATGAGCAGTTCTTC
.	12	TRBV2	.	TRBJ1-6	CASSGENSPLHF	TGTGCCAGCAGTGGAGAAAATTCACCCCTCCACTTT
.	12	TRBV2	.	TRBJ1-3	CASAIQGNTIYF	TGTGCCAGCGCAATACAGGGAAACACCATATATTTT
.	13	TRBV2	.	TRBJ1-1	CASRLTGNTEAFF	TGTGCCAGCAGGCTGACAGGGAACACTGAAGCTTTCTTT
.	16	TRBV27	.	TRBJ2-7	CASSPPLWRGPYEQYF	TGTGCCAGCAGTCCCCCCCTCTGGAGGGGTCCCTACGAGCAGTACTTC